The 10 T cell receptor beta chains reported below all come from one sample, sequenced in a study of blood T cell repertoires in COVID-19. Repertoires were generated with immunoSEQ multiplex PCR, while TCRdb's copy carries only in-frame clones and drops some. The sample has about 120,000 clones, roughly 85% seen once. Sample: peripheral blood. All receptors come from an elderly woman with acute or convalescent COVID-19.

V is TRBV3-1 (or the pseudogene TRBV3-2) and J is TRBJ1-1, with 9 nucleotides matching TRBD1. The CDR3 runs to 15 residues. Germline V CDR1 and CDR2: LGHDT, YNNKEL (reference sequence). V was pared by 1 base and J by 10 bases, with 10 bases of the junction left unmatched. The DNA for the CDR3 is TGTGCCAGCAGCCAAGGCCTCACAGGGGGCCAGACAGCTTTCTTT. This sequence encodes CASSQGLTGGQTAFF.

This clone was detected only once. The rearrangement uses TRBV18 and TRBJ2-2; 14 positions match TRBD2. The V and J ends lost 4 bases and 4 bases, in that order; junction bases with no gene match: 11. This CDR3 spans 19 amino acids. CDR1 is KGHSH and CDR2 is LQKENI in the germline V gene. The CDR3 region is CASSLQGLAGASSTGELFF. The CDR3 region has the DNA TGTGCCAGCTCACTTCAGGGACTAGCGGGGGCCTCGAGCACCGGGGAGCTGTTTTTT.

Written as DNA, the CDR3 is TGTGCCAGCAGCGCCAGAAGACAGGGAAGCAGCGAGCAGTACTTC. Translation gives CASSARRQGSSEQYF. The chain links TRBV13 to TRBJ2-7; 7 positions agree with TRBD1. The CDR3 runs to 15 residues. V was clipped by 5 bases and J by 6 bases; unmatched bases: 13. Per the germline V gene, CDR1 is PRHDT and CDR2 is FYEKMQ (reference sequence).

As for this clone: The same CDR3 can be traced to other DNA sequences in this sample. V and J are TRBV28 and TRBJ1-1; the match to TRBD1 covers 8 bases. There are 15 residues in the CDR3. V trimming: 6 bases; J trimming: 1 base; junction bases outside the gene matches: 7. The V gene's germline CDR1 is MDHEN and CDR2 SYDVKM. CDR3 nucleotide sequence: TGTGCCAGCAGGAATCAGGGGGCCGGGAACACTGAAGCTTTCTTT. Its protein is CASRNQGAGNTEAFF. Drawing the rest from reference TRBV28 and TRBJ1-1, the complete variable domain is DVKVTQSSRYLVKRTGEKVFLECVQDMDHENMFWYRQDPGLGLRLIYFSYDVKMKEKGDIPEGYSVSREKKERFSLILESASTNQTSMYLCASRNQGAGNTEAFFGQGTRLTVV.

This clone showed up just a few times. This sequence joins TRBV4-3 and TRBJ2-1, with 10 nucleotides matching TRBD2. Trimming took 2 bases from V and 7 from J; bases not matched to a gene: 8. Germline CDR1 reads LGHNA; CDR2 reads YSLEER. CDR3 length: 16 residues. CDR3 DNA sequence: TGCGCCAGCAGCCAAAGGAGCGGGGGGGCTGGTAATGAGCAGTTCTTC. Encoded protein: CASSQRSGGAGNEQFF.

This chain links TRBV5-6 with TRBJ1-1, with 7 bases aligning to TRBD1. The V gene's germline CDR1 is SGHDT and CDR2 YYEEEE. CDR3 length: 15 residues. V was clipped by 1 base and J by 4 bases; unmatched bases: 7. This CDR3 reads CASSLPTGRGTEAFF. CDR3 DNA: TGTGCCAGCAGCTTGCCGACAGGGCGCGGCACTGAAGCTTTCTTT.

The rearrangement links TRBV3-1 (or the pseudogene TRBV3-2) to TRBJ2-3, with a tentative D call TRBD1 (6 bases). V was clipped by 5 bases and J by 3 bases, with 9 bases between them. The germline gives CDR1 LGHDT, CDR2 YNNKEL (reference sequence). There are 13 residues in the CDR3. Here the CDR3 reads CASSSRGTDTQYF. In DNA, the CDR3 is TGTGCCAGCAGCTCTAGGGGGACAGATACGCAGTATTTT.

The rearrangement links TRBV11-2 to TRBJ1-2; TRBD1 matches at 9 bases. Germline-derived CDR1 and CDR2 are SGHAT and FQNNGV. Unmatched junction bases numbered 14, after V lost 5 bases and J lost 4 bases. There are 17 residues in the CDR3. The CDR3 is CASSRGTGTLTLYGYTF. The CDR3 nucleotides are TGTGCCAGCAGCCGCGGGACAGGGACTTTAACCCTCTATGGCTACACCTTC.

This clone is a singleton in its sample. V usage is TRBV7-9 and J usage is TRBJ1-4; D uncertain. The ends were cut back, 5 bases at V and 0 bases at J, with 7 bases in the middle. Germline V lookup: CDR1 SEHNR, CDR2 FQNEAQ (reference sequence). The CDR3 has 14 residues. The CDR3 DNA follows: TGTGCCAGCAGCGTACGGGCAACTAATGAAAAACTGTTTTTT. This gives the protein CASSVRATNEKLFF.

The genes are TRBV9 and TRBJ2-4, with 8 bases fitting TRBD2. Germline CDR1 and CDR2: SGDLS and YYNGEE. The CDR3 has 14 amino acids. The V segment lost 4 bases and the J segment 7 bases; nucleotides outside the gene matches: 7. The chain's CDR3 is CASSLQGGGNIQYF. DNA for the CDR3: TGTGCCAGCAGCTTACAAGGCGGGGGGAACATTCAGTACTTC.